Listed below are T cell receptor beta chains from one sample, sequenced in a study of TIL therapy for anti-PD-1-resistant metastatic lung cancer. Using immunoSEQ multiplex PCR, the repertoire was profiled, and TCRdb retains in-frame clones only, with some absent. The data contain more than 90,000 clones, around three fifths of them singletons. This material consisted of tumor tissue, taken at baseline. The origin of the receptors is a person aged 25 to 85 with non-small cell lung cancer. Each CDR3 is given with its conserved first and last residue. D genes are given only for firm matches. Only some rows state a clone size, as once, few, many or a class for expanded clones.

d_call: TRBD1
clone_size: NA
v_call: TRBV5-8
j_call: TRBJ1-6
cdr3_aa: CASSLDGTGFLPLHF
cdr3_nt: TGTGCCAGCAGCTTGGATGGGACAGGGTTTCTACCCCTCCACTTT

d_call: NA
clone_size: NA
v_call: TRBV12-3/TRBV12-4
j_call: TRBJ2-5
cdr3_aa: CASSLGETQYF
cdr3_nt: TGTGCCAGCAGTTTAGGAGAGACCCAGTACTTC

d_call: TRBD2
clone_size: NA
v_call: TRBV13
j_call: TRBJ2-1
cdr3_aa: CASSLGSGVHNEQFF
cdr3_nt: TGTGCCAGCAGCTTAGGGAGCGGGGTCCACAATGAGCAGTTCTTC

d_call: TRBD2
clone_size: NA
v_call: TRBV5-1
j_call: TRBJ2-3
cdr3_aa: CASSPPSSGMVDTQYF
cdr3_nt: TGCGCCAGCAGCCCCCCGTCTAGCGGGATGGTAGATACGCAGTATTTT

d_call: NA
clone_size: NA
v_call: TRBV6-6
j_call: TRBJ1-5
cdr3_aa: CASSYSNLRGQPQHF
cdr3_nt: TGTGCCAGCAGTTACTCGAATTTGCGTGGTCAGCCCCAGCATTTT

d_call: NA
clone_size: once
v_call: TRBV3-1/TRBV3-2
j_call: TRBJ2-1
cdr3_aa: CASSQTLLAGPYNEQFF
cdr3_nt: TGTGCCAGCAGCCAAACGCTGCTTGCGGGGCCTTACAATGAGCAGTTCTTC

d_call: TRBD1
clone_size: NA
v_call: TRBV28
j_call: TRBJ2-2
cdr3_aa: CASSPIPWTGEPTPNTGELFF
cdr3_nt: TGTGCCAGCAGCCCGATACCATGGACAGGGGAACCGACCCCGAACACCGGGGAGCTGTTTTTT

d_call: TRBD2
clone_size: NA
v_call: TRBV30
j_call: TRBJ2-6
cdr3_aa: CAWKSGIRSGANVLTF
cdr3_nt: TGTGCCTGGAAAAGCGGGATTCGCTCTGGGGCCAACGTCCTGACTTTC

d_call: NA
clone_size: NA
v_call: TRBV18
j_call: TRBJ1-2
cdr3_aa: CASSGQQSYTF
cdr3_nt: TGTGCCAGCTCAGGTCAGCAAAGCTACACCTTC

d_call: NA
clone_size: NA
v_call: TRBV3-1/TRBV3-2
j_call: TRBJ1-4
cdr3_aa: CASSQRTATGEKLFF
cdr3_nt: TGTGCCAGCAGCCAACGGACAGCGACGGGTGAAAAACTGTTTTTT

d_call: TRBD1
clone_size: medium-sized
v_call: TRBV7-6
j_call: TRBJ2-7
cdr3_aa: CASSQGASYEQYF
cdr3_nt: TGTGCCAGCAGCCAGGGGGCATCCTACGAGCAGTACTTC

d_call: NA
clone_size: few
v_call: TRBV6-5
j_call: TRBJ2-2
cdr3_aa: CASSKFTGELFF
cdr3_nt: TGTGCCAGCTCCAAATTCACCGGGGAGCTGTTTTTT

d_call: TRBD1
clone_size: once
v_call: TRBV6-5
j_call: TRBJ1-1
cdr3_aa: CASSRQGGTEAFF
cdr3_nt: TGTGCCAGCAGTCGACAGGGGGGCACTGAAGCTTTCTTT

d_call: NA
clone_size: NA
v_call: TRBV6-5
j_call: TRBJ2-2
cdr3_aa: CASRDSNTGELFF
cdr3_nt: TGTGCCAGCAGGGACTCTAACACCGGGGAGCTGTTTTTT

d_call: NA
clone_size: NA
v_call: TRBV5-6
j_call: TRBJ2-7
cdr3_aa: CASSLDRAYEQYF
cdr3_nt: TGTGCCAGCAGCTTGGACAGGGCCTACGAGCAGTACTTC

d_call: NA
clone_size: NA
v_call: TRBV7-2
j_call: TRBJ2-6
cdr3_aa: CASSPGGSGANVLTF
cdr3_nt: TGTGCCAGCAGCCCAGGCGGTTCTGGGGCCAACGTCCTGACTTTC

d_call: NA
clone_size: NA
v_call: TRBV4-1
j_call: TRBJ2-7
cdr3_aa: CASSQGDGPYEQYF
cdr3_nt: TGCGCCAGCAGCCAAGGGGACGGCCCCTACGAGCAGTACTTC

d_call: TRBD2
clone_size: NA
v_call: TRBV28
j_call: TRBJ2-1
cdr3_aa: CASSLGRGVWQFF
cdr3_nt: TGTGCCAGCAGTTTAGGACGGGGGGTTTGGCAGTTCTTC

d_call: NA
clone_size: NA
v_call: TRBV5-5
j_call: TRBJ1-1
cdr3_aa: CASSFLMGGAEAFF
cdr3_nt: TGTGCCAGCAGCTTTCTGATGGGAGGAGCTGAAGCTTTCTTT

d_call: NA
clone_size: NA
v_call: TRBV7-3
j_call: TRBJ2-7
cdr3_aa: CASSLSPGPRHEQYF
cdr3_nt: TGTGCCAGCAGCCTATCGCCGGGACCGAGACACGAGCAGTACTTC